What follows is one TCR beta chain and its context. Its cognate antigen is unknown. The sample comes from a study of PD-1 blockade in classical Hodgkin lymphoma. Turning to the study itself: With a 2-week interval, patients received intravenous nivolumab at 3 mg/kg. Findings and caveats of the study: Reports described newly diagnosed patients as having lower baseline TCR diversity than healthy donors. CD4+ TCR diversity rose significantly by C4D1, and CD8+ TCR diversity did not.

All patients relapsed after autologous stem cell transplantation, and brentuximab vedotin exposure varied. With 2 bases removed from V and 2 bases from J, the gap between germline ends came to 10 bases. The CDR3 spans 14 residues. From germline, CDR1 is PRHDT and CDR2 FYEKMQ (reference sequence). Repertoires were generated with immunoSEQ multiplex PCR, while TCRdb's copy carries only in-frame clones and drops some. The table includes tens of thousands of clones, around 86% detected once. The V gene is TRBV13, the J gene TRBJ2-7; no firm D call. This sequence was found in a human donor with classical Hodgkin lymphoma. Here the sequenced sample was peripheral blood mononuclear cells (PBMCs), taken at baseline. CDR3 amino acids: CASSLWNRAYEQYF. CDR3 bases: TGTGCCAGCAGCTTATGGAACCGCGCCTACGAGCAGTACTTC.